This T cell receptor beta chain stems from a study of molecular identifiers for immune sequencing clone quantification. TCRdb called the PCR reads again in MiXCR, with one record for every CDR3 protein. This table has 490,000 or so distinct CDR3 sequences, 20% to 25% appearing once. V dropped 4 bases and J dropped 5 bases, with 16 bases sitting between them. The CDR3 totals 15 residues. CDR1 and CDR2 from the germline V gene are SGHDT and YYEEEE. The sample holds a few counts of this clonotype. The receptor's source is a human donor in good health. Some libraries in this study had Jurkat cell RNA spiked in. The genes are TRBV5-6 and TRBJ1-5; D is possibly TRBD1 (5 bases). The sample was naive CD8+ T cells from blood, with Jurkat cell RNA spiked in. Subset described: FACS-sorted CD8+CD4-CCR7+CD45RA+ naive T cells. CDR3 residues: CASSPGREMDQPQHF. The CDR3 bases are TGTGCCAGCAGCCCGGGACGAGAGATGGATCAGCCCCAGCATTTT.